The present T cell receptor beta chain was sequenced within a study of blood T cell repertoires in COVID-19. Germline trimming cut 5 bases from V and 8 bases from J; bases unmatched to any gene: 12. The CDR3 covers 15 residues. The germline gives CDR1 SGHNT, CDR2 YYREEE (reference sequence). Only in-frame clones appear in the TCRdb table, and some are missing; sequencing was by immunoSEQ multiplex PCR. The sample has 150,000 to 200,000 clones, roughly 82% seen once; the top ten hold roughly 8.1%. Sequences were obtained from peripheral blood. This TCR was recovered from a woman aged 65 to 85 with acute or convalescent COVID-19. The gene calls are TRBV5-4 and TRBJ2-1; 8 bases match TRBD2. CDR3 in amino acids: CASSSAGGGGDEQFF. CDR3 DNA sequence: TGTGCCAGCAGTTCCGCGGGGGGCGGAGGAGATGAGCAGTTCTTC.